The 31 T cell receptor beta chains below were found in one sample sequenced in a study of T cells expressing NK-cell markers. TCRdb reprocessed the 5' RACE reads and keeps a single row for each CDR3 protein, giving no DNA. The clone table shows about 440,000 distinct CDR3 sequences, with the ten largest holding 7.3%. Sequenced: blood T cells: a sorted CD56 or NKG2C T cell subset, CD4+ or CD8+ T cells, or bulk PBMC T cells (not recorded which). The receptors originated from a woman aged 18 to 75 in good health.

The CDR3 loop reads CASSLVGGVETQYF. The V gene is TRBV7-8, the J gene TRBJ2-5; TCRdb selects TRBD1, and the lack of DNA leaves this call unchecked. The V gene's germline CDR1 is SGHVS and CDR2 FQNEAQ. This CDR3 has 14 amino acids.

The rearrangement links TRBV7-6 to TRBJ2-7; the D call from TCRdb, TRBD2, cannot be confirmed without DNA. Germline V gene lookup returns CDR1 SGHVS and CDR2 FNYEAQ. The CDR3 contains 15 residues. The CDR3 is CASSFGTSGNYEQYF.

V and J are TRBV20-1 and TRBJ1-4; TCRdb indicates TRBD1, and absent DNA this call remains unverified. The V gene's germline CDR1 is DFQATT and CDR2 SNEGSKA (reference sequence). This CDR3 is 13 amino acids long. The CDR3 here is CSVFRDSNEKLFF.

V and J are TRBV7-8 and TRBJ2-1. This CDR3 spans 16 amino acids. Germline CDR1 SGHVS, CDR2 FQNEAQ. CDR3 sequence reads: CASSLYAWSSYNEQFF.

This chain connects TRBV18 to TRBJ1-2; lacking DNA, the TRBD1 call made by TCRdb goes unchecked. Germline assignment: CDR1 KGHSH and CDR2 LQKENI. This CDR3 comprises 14 residues. CDR3: CASSPAGQMNGYTF.

This chain uses TRBV5-6 with TRBJ1-2; TCRdb lists TRBD1, though no DNA is available to test this call. The V gene's germline CDR1 is SGHDT and CDR2 YYEEEE. The CDR3 loop spans 15 amino acids. CDR3 region: CASSPGGLGGYGYTF.

V usage is TRBV6-1 and J usage is TRBJ2-2; TCRdb's D gene call, TRBD1, goes unchecked for lack of DNA. This CDR3 is built from 16 residues. Germline CDR1 is MNHNS and CDR2 is SASEGT. This CDR3 reads CASRNEGTGGTGELFF.

V is TRBV30 and J is TRBJ1-2; no DNA is available, so the TRBD1 call from TCRdb remains unchecked. The CDR3 covers 13 residues. Germline values: CDR1 GTSNPN, CDR2 SVGIG (reference sequence). The CDR3: CAWETGVSYGYTF.

The genes are TRBV5-6 and TRBJ2-4. Germline V CDR1 and CDR2: SGHDT, YYEEEE. The CDR3 consists of 14 residues. The CDR3 spells CASSFVGVMNIQYF.

This CDR3 is CSVGSGTSGFYEQYF. The chain joins TRBV29-1 to TRBJ2-7; TCRdb names TRBD2, which stays unverified in the absence of DNA. CDR1 and CDR2 from the germline V gene are SQVTM and ANQGSEA. The CDR3 is 15 amino acids.

The genes are TRBV14 and TRBJ1-2. In germline, CDR1 is SGHDN, CDR2 FVKESK. The CDR3 contains 14 residues. The CDR3 protein is CASSLMPGGGGYTF.

This chain joins TRBV10-3 and TRBJ2-1; TCRdb lists TRBD2, though no DNA is available to test this call. The CDR3 consists of 15 residues. The germline V gene encodes CDR1 ENHRY and CDR2 SYGVKD. CDR3 loop: CAISGLAGERNEQFF.

The rearrangement joins TRBV27 to TRBJ2-3; lacking DNA, the TRBD1 call made by TCRdb goes unchecked. Germline V gives CDR1 MNHEY, CDR2 SMNVEV (reference sequence). The CDR3 runs 15 residues. The CDR3 reads CASSRGTASGDTQYF.

This chain connects TRBV28 to TRBJ2-3; absent DNA, TCRdb's TRBD1 call cannot be checked. This CDR3 is built from 13 residues. Germline CDR1 MDHEN, CDR2 SYDVKM. The CDR3: CAHTGAGSDTQYF.

The chain recombines TRBV20-1 with TRBJ2-1; the TCRdb call, TRBD1, lacks DNA for checking. This CDR3 has 13 residues. CDR1 and CDR2 from the germline V gene are DFQATT and SNEGSKA (reference sequence). The CDR3 loop reads CSGVGGLNNEQFF.

This chain joins TRBV10-3 and TRBJ1-3. This CDR3 region has 14 residues. Germline-derived CDR1 and CDR2 are ENHRY and SYGVKD. The CDR3 loop is CAISIQGSGNTIYF.

The chain recombines TRBV11-3 with TRBJ1-1. The CDR3 sequence is 13 residues long. Germline-derived CDR1 and CDR2 are SGHNT and YENEEA. The CDR3 reads CASSPDKNTEAFF.

The genes are TRBV20-1 and TRBJ1-1. This CDR3 has 11 residues. Germline CDR1 DFQATT, CDR2 SNEGSKA (reference sequence). Here the CDR3 reads CSARSNTEAFF.

The J gene is TRBJ2-2, the V gene TRBV6-1; as DNA is missing, the TRBD1 call by TCRdb cannot be tested. The CDR3 is 16 amino acids. In germline, CDR1 is MNHNS, CDR2 SASEGT. The CDR3 protein is CASSGTGTVNTGELFF.

The chain employs TRBV25-1 and TRBJ2-1; TCRdb picks TRBD2, but there is no DNA to check that call. Germline lookup yields CDR1 MGHDK and CDR2 SYGVNS. CDR3 length equals 15 residues. The CDR3 sequence is CASRLAGLNSDEQFF.

The gene calls are TRBV12-3 or TRBV12-4 and TRBJ2-3. This CDR3 is 15 amino acids long. CDR3: CASSLGPAKVVTQYF.

The CDR3 spells CASSYSVLHEQYF. This rearrangement joins TRBV6-2 or TRBV6-3 to TRBJ2-7. The CDR3 covers 13 residues. Germline CDR1 and CDR2: MNHEY and SVGEGT.

The chain couples TRBV29-1 to TRBJ2-7. From germline, CDR1 is SQVTM and CDR2 ANQGSEA. There are 13 residues in the CDR3. Here the CDR3 reads CSVAAGDSYEQYF.

This chain connects TRBV11-2 to TRBJ2-3; TCRdb's D call, TRBD1, is unchecked because there is no DNA. CDR1 is SGHAT and CDR2 is FQNNGV in the germline V gene. The CDR3 is made up of 13 amino acids. CDR3 sequence reads: CASSPGVLDTQYF.

The chain joins TRBV4-2 to TRBJ2-3; TCRdb proposes TRBD2, but this gene call is untestable without DNA. The germline CDR1 and CDR2 sequences are LGHNA and YNFKEQ. The CDR3 contains 15 residues. CDR3 protein: CASSQERDFTDTQYF.

The chain uses TRBV7-6 and TRBJ2-5; the TCRdb D gene call, TRBD2, has no DNA to confirm it. The germline V gene has CDR1 SGHVS and CDR2 FNYEAQ. This CDR3 comprises 15 residues. CDR3 sequence: CASSHLLAGAETQYF.

V and J are TRBV28 and TRBJ2-3; the TRBD2 assignment by TCRdb is unverifiable without DNA. The CDR3 has 12 residues. The germline CDR1 and CDR2 sequences are MDHEN and SYDVKM. This chain's CDR3 is CASTSSGSSEYF.

The chain recombines TRBV12-3 or TRBV12-4 with TRBJ2-3; with no DNA, the TCRdb D assignment of TRBD2 cannot be verified. This CDR3 contains 16 residues. CDR3 loop: CASRSTSSGGGDTQYF.

The gene calls are TRBV5-1 and TRBJ1-1. The germline CDR1 and CDR2 sequences are SGHRS and YFSETQ. The length of the CDR3 is 14 residues. CDR3: CASTLGALNTEAFF.

The V and J genes are TRBV15 and TRBJ1-2; TCRdb's D call of TRBD1 is untestable without DNA. The CDR3 runs 13 residues. The V gene's germline CDR1 is LNHNV and CDR2 YYDKDF (reference sequence). The CDR3 sequence is CATAPGANYGYTF.

V and J are TRBV11-2 and TRBJ2-5; TCRdb returns TRBD2, unconfirmable since there is no DNA. The CDR3 totals 15 residues. Germline CDR1 is SGHAT and CDR2 is FQNNGV. The CDR3 reads CASSLGSGALETQYF. The full variable domain, in which reference TRBV11-2 and TRBJ2-5 provide the parts outside the CDR3, is EAGVAQSPRYKIIEKRQSVAFWCNPISGHATLYWYQQILGQGPKLLIQFQNNGVVDDSQLPKDRFSAERLKGVDSTLKIQPAKLEDSAVYLCASSLGSGALETQYFGPGTRLLVL.